This T cell receptor (beta chain) was recovered during a study of T cell repertoires in cytomegalovirus infection. As for the study in general: From public TCR beta signatures came an indication of both CMV infection and matching HLA type.

Germline lookup yields CDR1 SEHNR and CDR2 FQNEAQ (reference sequence). The CDR3 has 16 residues. The V and J ends lost 4 bases and 0 bases, in that order; junction bases with no gene match: 5. TCRdb used MiXCR to reprocess the reads, holding one entry per CDR3 protein. The repertoire includes a few hundred thousand distinct CDR3 sequences, approximately 15% of them detected once, and roughly 9.7% sits in the top ten. A remark on this clonotype: The antigen is undetermined. A much larger clone differs by one base, so this may be a read error. Here the CDR3 omits its conserved ending phenylalanine or tryptophan, so a read error is the likely source.

Study findings and constraints: CMV carriers with the relevant HLA were identified by cumulative public TCR beta family frequency. CMV-specific HLA-C-restricted TCR beta clonotypes dominated the ex vivo response.

The sequenced sample consisted of PBMCs. This sequence originates from a human donor in good health (CMV status not recorded). Some clones in this sample may be carry-over from other donors' samples. This chain links TRBV7-9 with TRBJ2-3; 9 bases are shared with TRBD1. CDR3 sequence reads: CASSSRDRDSTDTQYS. The CDR3 DNA sequence: TGTGCCAGCAGCTCCCGGGACAGGGATAGCACAGATACGCAGTATTCT.